This T cell receptor beta chain was captured in a study of cytomegalovirus exposure and HLA in healthy donors. Findings of the study overall: Sequencing probably produced one cluster of sequence variants that were highly shared. The authors enumerated around 150 TCR beta chains as linked to cytomegalovirus. As a later analysis showed, a missense DCLRE1C variant was linked to trimming of TCR beta V- and J-genes.

In the case of this clone: The antigen is unknown.

Germline CDR1 and CDR2: SGHAT and FQNNGV. V gave up 5 bases and J gave up 0 bases, with 7 bases separating them. This CDR3 has 13 residues. 13 Jbeta primers and 60 Vbeta primers were used for the PCR. Sequencing used immunoSEQ multiplex PCR; TCRdb keeps in-frame clones, though not all of them. The sample consists of some 100,000 clones, under 80% of them appearing once. This sequence originates from a woman aged 45-60 years in good health and CMV-seropositive. The chain joins TRBV11-2 to TRBJ1-2, with D tentatively TRBD1 (6 bases). Sequenced input: PBMCs. This CDR3 is CASSRDTNYGYTF. In DNA form, the CDR3 reads TGTGCCAGCAGCCGGGACACTAACTATGGCTACACCTTC.